This T cell receptor (beta chain) derives from a study of human T cells and chemical hapten exposure. At the level of the study: Alopecia areata, totalis or universalis was found in mostly female patients.

Study-wide results and limits: The count of PT1 expanded TCRs correlated positively with patch test score.

This clonotype was seen only a few times. The target antigen is unknown. In TCRdb, the RACE reads were re-called with MiXCR into one record per CDR3 protein. The sample shows around 330,000 distinct CDR3 sequences, 5.5% of them seen only once. The CDR3 runs to 16 residues. Trimming cost V 0 bases and J 0 bases, with 9 bases left between them. CDR1 LGHNA and CDR2 YNFKEQ come from the germline V gene. Time point: pre-sensitization, week 0. The sample's treatment: therapeutic diphenylcyclopropenone sensitization with weekly scalp DPC. Source: whole blood, taken in connection with sensitization to the hapten diphenylcyclopropenone (DPC). The TCR was taken from a woman between 18 and 30 years old with alopecia areata. Some clones in this sample may be carry-over from other donors' samples. This rearrangement joins TRBV4-2 to TRBJ2-1; the D gene is possibly TRBD2 (6 bases). CDR3 amino acids: CASSQEAGLSYNEQFF. CDR3 bases: TGTGCCAGCAGCCAAGAGGCGGGGCTCTCCTACAATGAGCAGTTCTTC.